Reported below is one T cell receptor (beta chain). Its antigen is currently unknown. Here immunoSEQ multiplex PCR was the method, and the copy in TCRdb shows in-frame clones only, minus some. This table has about 1.4 million clones, over 95% appearing once. The V and J ends lost 6 bases and 1 base, in that order; junction bases with no gene match: 10. The CDR3 is 16 residues long. Looked up from germline, CDR1 is SGHTA and CDR2 is FQGNSA. This entry comes from a study of shared clonotypes between healthy human individuals. Study-level points and caveats: Researchers found naive subsets generally carried larger estimated richness than memory subsets.

Material for sequencing was naive CD4+ T cells sorted from blood. Described subset: CD45RA+ positively selected. The TCR was taken from a man aged 25-45 years in good health. This chain links TRBV7-2 with TRBJ2-3; TRBD2 aligns across 7 bases. In DNA, the CDR3 is TGTGCCAGCAGACCCAGACTAGCCGGGGGCACAGATACGCAGTATTTT. It encodes CASRPRLAGGTDTQYF.